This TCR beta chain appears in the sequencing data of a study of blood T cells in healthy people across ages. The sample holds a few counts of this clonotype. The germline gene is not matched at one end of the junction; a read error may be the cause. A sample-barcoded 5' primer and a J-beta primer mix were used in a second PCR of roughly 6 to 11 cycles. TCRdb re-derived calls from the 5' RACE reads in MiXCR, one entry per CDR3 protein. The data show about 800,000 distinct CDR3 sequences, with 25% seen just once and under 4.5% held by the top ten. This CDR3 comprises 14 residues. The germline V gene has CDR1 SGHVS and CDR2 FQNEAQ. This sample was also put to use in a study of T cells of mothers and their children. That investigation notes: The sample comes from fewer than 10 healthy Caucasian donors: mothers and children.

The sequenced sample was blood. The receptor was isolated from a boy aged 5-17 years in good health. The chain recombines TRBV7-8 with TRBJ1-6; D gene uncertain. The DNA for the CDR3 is TGTGCCAGCAGCTTAAGCCAGGCCAATTCACCCCTCCGCTTT. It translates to CASSLSQANSPLRF.